This TCR beta chain was recovered during a study of shared clonotypes between healthy human individuals. Method: immunoSEQ multiplex PCR; TCRdb's copy keeps in-frame clones and lacks some. The sample comprises over 1.4 million clones, roughly 96% of which are singletons, and over 1% rests with the top ten. The germline gives CDR1 KGHSH, CDR2 LQKENI. This CDR3 has 18 residues. V gave up 2 bases and J gave up 3 bases, with 23 bases separating them. This receptor was identified in a man under 40 in good health. The specimen sequenced was naive CD4+ T cells sorted from blood. The subset here: CD45RA+ positively selected. The chain carries TRBV18 and TRBJ2-7; no reliable D call. The DNA of the CDR3 is TGTGCCAGCTCACCAAGGATGGAAGGGCAGTCCCCCGTCTACGAGCAGTACTTC. This codes for CASSPRMEGQSPVYEQYF.